The 8 T cell receptor beta chains reported below all come from one sample, sequenced in a study of blood T cell repertoires in COVID-19. Assay: immunoSEQ multiplex PCR; the TCRdb copy retains only in-frame clones and omits some. The sample yields 180,000 or so clones, about 75% seen once. The material sequenced was peripheral blood. Every receptor here comes from a woman between 45 and 65 years old with active or convalescent COVID-19.

This clone was found once. The chain uses TRBV30 and TRBJ1-2; D uncertain. V was clipped by 7 bases and J by 6 bases, with 24 bases between them. The CDR3 loop spans 15 amino acids. Germline V gives CDR1 GTSNPN, CDR2 SVGIG (reference sequence). The CDR3 is CASPPALFPRDGYTF. The CDR3, as DNA: TGTGCCTCCCCTCCGGCACTCTTCCCGAGGGATGGCTACACCTTC.

This clone was seen just once. The V gene is TRBV27, the J gene TRBJ1-1; 8 bases are shared with TRBD1. This CDR3 has 12 residues. Trimming removed 5 bases from V and 10 bases from J; junction bases left unmatched: 6. Germline-derived CDR1 and CDR2 are MNHEY and SMNVEV (reference sequence). CDR3 region: CASSTNRGRAFF. DNA for the CDR3: TGTGCCAGCAGTACAAACAGGGGGAGAGCTTTCTTT.

This clone was found a few times. The genes are TRBV7-2 and TRBJ1-1, with D possibly being TRBD1 (6 bases). V was trimmed by 1 base and J by 4 bases, leaving 13 bases between them. The CDR3 loop spans 15 amino acids. The germline CDR1 and CDR2 sequences are SGHTA and FQGNSA. The CDR3 coding sequence is TGTGCCAGCAGCTTAGTTGGGGGCGCGGCCACTGAAGCTTTCTTT. Translated: CASSLVGGAATEAFF. The variable domain in full, completed from reference TRBV7-2 and TRBJ1-1, reads GAGVSQSPSNKVTEKGKDVELRCDPISGHTALYWYRQSLGQGLEFLIYFQGNSAPDKSGLPSDRFSAERTGGSVSTLTIQRTQQEDSAVYLCASSLVGGAATEAFFGQGTRLTVV.

This clone appeared once. The chain employs TRBV7-6 and TRBJ2-7, with 10 bases fitting TRBD1. This CDR3 comprises 17 residues. The germline V gene encodes CDR1 SGHVS and CDR2 FNYEAQ. V was clipped by 5 bases and J by 5 bases; unmatched bases: 15. The CDR3 reads CASSVYRPGTGVNEQYF. The CDR3 coding sequence is TGTGCCAGCAGCGTATACCGACCCGGGACAGGGGTCAACGAGCAGTACTTC.

This chain connects TRBV4-3 to TRBJ2-2; 7 bases agree with TRBD2. Germline V lookup: CDR1 LGHNA, CDR2 YSLEER. Trimming took 2 bases from V and 4 from J; bases not matched to a gene: 1. CDR3 length: 14 residues. The CDR3 protein is CASSQSSGTGELFF. Written as DNA, the CDR3 is TGCGCCAGCAGCCAATCTAGCGGCACCGGGGAGCTGTTTTTT.

The chain links TRBV28 to TRBJ2-3, with D possibly being TRBD2 (6 bases). This CDR3 has 16 residues. V dropped 6 bases and J dropped 3 bases, with 19 bases sitting between them. CDR1 MDHEN and CDR2 SYDVKM come from the germline V gene. CDR3 sequence (DNA): TGTGCCAGCAGCCCCATTCTAGCGTCTAGTACAGATACGCAGTATTTT. Translation gives CASSPILASSTDTQYF.

The chain employs TRBV18 and TRBJ2-1; 8 bases are a match to TRBD2. This CDR3 is 14 amino acids long. CDR1 KGHSH and CDR2 LQKENI come from the germline V gene. J was trimmed by 8 bases and V by 6 bases; bases with no gene match: 9. CDR3 region: CASSQGLAVDEQFF. As DNA, the CDR3 is TGTGCCAGCTCCCAAGGACTAGCAGTCGATGAGCAGTTCTTC.

The rearrangement links TRBV5-1 to TRBJ1-1; 7 bases are a match to TRBD1. V trimming: 4 bases; J trimming: 6 bases; junction bases outside the gene matches: 6. Germline values: CDR1 SGHRS, CDR2 YFSETQ. The CDR3 consists of 13 residues. CDR3 in amino acids: CASSRDRASEAFF. CDR3 nucleotides: TGCGCCAGCAGCCGTGACAGGGCATCTGAAGCTTTCTTT.